The rows below give T cell receptor beta chains drawn from one sample of a study of blood T cell repertoires in COVID-19. Method: immunoSEQ multiplex PCR; TCRdb's copy keeps in-frame clones and lacks some. Among 210,000 or so clones listed, 87% were seen once. The material sequenced was PBMCs or T cells enriched from blood (not recorded which). The receptors shown here come from a man aged 25 to 40 who had recovered from COVID-19. Each CDR3 is given with its conserved first and last residue.

>TRBV2
CASSPATGFLFF
>TRBV7-9
CASSPLPDGYTF
>TRBV5-1
CASSFSGRPNEQFF
>TRBV5-5
CASSQEPLRGWYGYTF
>TRBV3-1/TRBV3-2
CASSQRGGAEKLFF
>TRBV7-3
CASSFGLAGGNEQFF
>TRBV7-2
CASSLARGVGKDGYTF
>TRBV28
CASSQPGWGETNEKLFF
>TRBV5-6
CASSAGDTGYNEQFF
>TRBV5-5
CASSDRTAVNEQFF
>TRBV2
CASSEARVSGYTF
>TRBV12-3/TRBV12-4
CASRPQGGGYTF
>TRBV2
CASSTGTGGQPQHF
>TRBV5-1
CASSRAGGGPSNEQFF
>TRBV19
CASSIVLDRVFIGNQPQHF
>TRBV5-1
CASSLVTHQETQYF
>TRBV11-2
CASSPLGEPSYNEQFF
>TRBV5-1
CASSLQGQGNTGELFF
>TRBV18
CATRGLADSYEQYF
>TRBV3-1/TRBV3-2
CASSLGQGGTEAFF
>TRBV9
CASSPTGTGGVYEQFF
>TRBV13
CASSSEGTDNEQFF
>TRBV30
CAWRSPSRLLTQQYF
>TRBV19
CASSHLGGRGRWGTEAFF
>TRBV6-4
CASSDSGRGSSYEQYF
>TRBV9
CASSVEAGVFDEQFF
>TRBV11-2
CASSLATQGRDTEAFF
>TRBV14
CASSQNAPGTGAGELFF
>TRBV4-3
CASSQEWLAGGTYEQYF
>TRBV29-1
CSVTPGLAGGPINEQFF
>TRBV30
CAWSVRLTGENSPLHF
>TRBV27
CASSSQAGRGADTQYF